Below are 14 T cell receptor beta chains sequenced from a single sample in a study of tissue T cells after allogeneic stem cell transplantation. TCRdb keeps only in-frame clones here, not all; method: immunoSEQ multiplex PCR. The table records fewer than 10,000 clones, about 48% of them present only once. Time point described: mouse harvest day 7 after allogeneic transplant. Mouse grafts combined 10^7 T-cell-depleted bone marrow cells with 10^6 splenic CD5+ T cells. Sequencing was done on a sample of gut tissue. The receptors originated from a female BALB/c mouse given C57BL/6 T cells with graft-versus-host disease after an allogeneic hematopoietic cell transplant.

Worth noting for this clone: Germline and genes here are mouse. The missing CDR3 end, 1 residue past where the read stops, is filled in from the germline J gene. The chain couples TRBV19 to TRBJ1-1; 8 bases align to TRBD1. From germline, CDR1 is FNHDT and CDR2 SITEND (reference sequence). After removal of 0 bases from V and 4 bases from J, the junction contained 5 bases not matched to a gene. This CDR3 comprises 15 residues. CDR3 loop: CASSIVTGESTEVFF. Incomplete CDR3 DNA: TGTGCCAGCAGTATAGTGACAGGGGAGAGCACAGAAGTCTTC.

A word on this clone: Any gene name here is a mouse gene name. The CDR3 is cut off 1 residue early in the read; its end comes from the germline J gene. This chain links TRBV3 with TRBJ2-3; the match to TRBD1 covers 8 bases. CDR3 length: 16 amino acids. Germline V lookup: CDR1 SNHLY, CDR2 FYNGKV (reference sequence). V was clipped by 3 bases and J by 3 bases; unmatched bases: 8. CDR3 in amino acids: CASSLRTGRRAETLYF. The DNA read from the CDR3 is TGTGCCAGCAGCTTGAGGACAGGGAGGAGGGCAGAAACGCTGTAT.

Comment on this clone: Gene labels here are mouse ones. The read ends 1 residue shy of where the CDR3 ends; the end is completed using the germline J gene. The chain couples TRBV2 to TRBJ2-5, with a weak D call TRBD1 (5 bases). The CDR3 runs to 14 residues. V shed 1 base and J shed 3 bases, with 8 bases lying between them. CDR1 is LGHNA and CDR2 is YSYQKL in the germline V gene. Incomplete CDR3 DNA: TGTGCCAGCAGCCAAGTGGCAGGGCAAGACACCCAGTAC. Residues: CASSQVAGQDTQY. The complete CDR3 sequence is CASSQVAGQDTQYF.

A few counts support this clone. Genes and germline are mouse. The CDR3 loop reads CASSPPGQSNERLFF. Partial CDR3 DNA: TGTGCCAGCAGTCCTCCGGGACAATCCAACGAAAGATTATTT. V gene TRBV26 combines with J gene TRBJ1-4; D possibly corresponds to TRBD1 (6 bases). Read coverage stops 1 residue before the CDR3 terminus; the germline J gene supplies the remainder. From germline, CDR1 is KGHPV and CDR2 FQNQEV (reference sequence). The CDR3 runs 15 residues. Deletions cut 4 bases from V and 2 bases from J, with 11 bases between.

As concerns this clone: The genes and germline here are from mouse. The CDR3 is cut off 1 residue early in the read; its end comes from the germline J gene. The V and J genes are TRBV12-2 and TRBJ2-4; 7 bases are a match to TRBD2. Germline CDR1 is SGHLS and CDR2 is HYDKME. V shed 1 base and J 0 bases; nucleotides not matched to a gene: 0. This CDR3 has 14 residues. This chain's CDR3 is CASSLGGSQNTLYF. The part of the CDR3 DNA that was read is TGTGCCAGCTCTCTGGGGGGGAGTCAAAACACCTTGTAC.

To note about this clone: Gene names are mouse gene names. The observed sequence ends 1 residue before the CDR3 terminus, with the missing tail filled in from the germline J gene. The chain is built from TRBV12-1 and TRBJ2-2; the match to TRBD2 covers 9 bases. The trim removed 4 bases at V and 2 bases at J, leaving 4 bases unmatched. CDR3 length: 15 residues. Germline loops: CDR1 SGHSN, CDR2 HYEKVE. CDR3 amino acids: CASSTDWGNTGQLYF. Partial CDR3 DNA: TGTGCCAGCTCCACCGACTGGGGGAACACCGGGCAGCTCTAC.

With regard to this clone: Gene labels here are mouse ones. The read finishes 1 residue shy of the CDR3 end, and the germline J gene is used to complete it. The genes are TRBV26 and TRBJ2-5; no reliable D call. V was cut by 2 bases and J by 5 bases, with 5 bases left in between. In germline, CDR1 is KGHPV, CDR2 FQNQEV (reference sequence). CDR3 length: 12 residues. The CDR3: CASSLAGDTQYF. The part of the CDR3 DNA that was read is TGTGCCAGCAGTCTGGCAGGAGACACCCAGTAC.

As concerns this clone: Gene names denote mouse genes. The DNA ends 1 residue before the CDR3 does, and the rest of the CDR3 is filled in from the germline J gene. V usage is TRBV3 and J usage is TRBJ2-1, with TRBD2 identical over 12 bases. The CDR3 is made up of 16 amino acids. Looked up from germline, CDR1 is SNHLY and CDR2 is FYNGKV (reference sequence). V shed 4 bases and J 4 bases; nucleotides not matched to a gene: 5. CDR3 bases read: TGTGCCAGCAGCTCCGGGACTGGGGGGATGTATGCTGAGCAGTTC. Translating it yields CASSSGTGGMYAEQF. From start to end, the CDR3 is CASSSGTGGMYAEQFF.

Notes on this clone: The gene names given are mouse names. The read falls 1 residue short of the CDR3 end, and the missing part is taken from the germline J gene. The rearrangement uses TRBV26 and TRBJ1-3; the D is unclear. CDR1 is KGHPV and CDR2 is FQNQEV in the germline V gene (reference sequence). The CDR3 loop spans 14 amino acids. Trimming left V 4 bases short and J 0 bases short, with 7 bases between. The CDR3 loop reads CASSRGFSGNTLYF. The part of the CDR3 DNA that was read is TGTGCCAGCAGTCGAGGATTTTCTGGAAATACGCTCTAT.

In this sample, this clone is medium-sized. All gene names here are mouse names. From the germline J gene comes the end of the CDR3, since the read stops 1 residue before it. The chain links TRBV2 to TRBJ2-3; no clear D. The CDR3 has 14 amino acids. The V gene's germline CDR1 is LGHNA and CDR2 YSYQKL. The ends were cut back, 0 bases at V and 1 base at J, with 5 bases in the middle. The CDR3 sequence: CASSQDGGAETLYF. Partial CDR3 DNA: TGTGCCAGCAGCCAAGACGGGGGTGCAGAAACGCTGTAT.

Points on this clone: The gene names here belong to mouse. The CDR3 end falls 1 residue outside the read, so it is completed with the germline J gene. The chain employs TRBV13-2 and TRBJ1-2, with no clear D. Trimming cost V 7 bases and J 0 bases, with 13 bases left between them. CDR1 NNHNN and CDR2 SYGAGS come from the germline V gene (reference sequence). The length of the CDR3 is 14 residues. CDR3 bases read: TGTGCCAGCAGTGCCCCCAAATCAAACTCCGACTACACC. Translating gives CASSAPKSNSDYT. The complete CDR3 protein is CASSAPKSNSDYTF.

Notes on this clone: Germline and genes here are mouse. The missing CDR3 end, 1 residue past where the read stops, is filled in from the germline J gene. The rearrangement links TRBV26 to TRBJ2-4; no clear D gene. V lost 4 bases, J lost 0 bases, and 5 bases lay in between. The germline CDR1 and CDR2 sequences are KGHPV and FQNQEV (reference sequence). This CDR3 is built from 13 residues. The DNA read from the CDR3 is TGTGCCAGCAGTCAGGGAAGTCAAAACACCTTGTAC. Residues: CASSQGSQNTLY. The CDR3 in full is CASSQGSQNTLYF. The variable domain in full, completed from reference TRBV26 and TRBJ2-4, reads NSKVIQTPRYLVKGQGQKAKMRCIPEKGHPVVFWYQQNKNNEFKFLINFQNQEVLQQIDMTEKRFSAECPSNSPCSLEIQSSEAGDSALYLCASSQGSQNTLYFGAGTRLSVL.

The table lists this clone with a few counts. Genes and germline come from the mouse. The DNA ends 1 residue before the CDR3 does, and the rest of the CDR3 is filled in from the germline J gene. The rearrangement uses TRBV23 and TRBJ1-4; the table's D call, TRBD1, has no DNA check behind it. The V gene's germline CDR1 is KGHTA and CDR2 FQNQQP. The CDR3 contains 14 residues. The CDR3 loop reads CSSSPGVSNERLFF. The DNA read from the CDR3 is TGCTCCAGCAGTCCAGGGGTTTCCAACGAAAGATTATTT.

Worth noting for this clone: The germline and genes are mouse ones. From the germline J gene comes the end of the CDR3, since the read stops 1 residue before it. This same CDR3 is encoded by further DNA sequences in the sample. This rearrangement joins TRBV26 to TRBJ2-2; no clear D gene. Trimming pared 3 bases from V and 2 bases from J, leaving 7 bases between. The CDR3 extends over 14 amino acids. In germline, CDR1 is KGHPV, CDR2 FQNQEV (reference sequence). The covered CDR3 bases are TGTGCCAGCAGTCTTGGAGGGAACACCGGGCAGCTCTAC. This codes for CASSLGGNTGQLY. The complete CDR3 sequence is CASSLGGNTGQLYF.